Listed here are 8 T cell receptor beta chains from one sample, sequenced in a study of cytomegalovirus exposure and HLA in healthy donors. PCR primers comprised 60 Vbeta and 13 Jbeta primers. The assay was immunoSEQ multiplex PCR, and TCRdb's table has in-frame clones only and misses some. This sample has around 180,000 clones, with 80% to 85% found just once. The specimen was PBMCs. These receptors originate from a boy younger than 18 in good health and CMV-seronegative.

This chain connects TRBV6-5 to TRBJ2-6, with 9 bases fitting TRBD1. The germline gives CDR1 MNHEY, CDR2 SVGAGI. The CDR3 runs to 16 residues. Losses at the gene ends were 4 bases for V and 3 bases for J; bases not matched to a gene: 4. In DNA form, the CDR3 reads TGTGCCAGCAGTTGGACAGGGGCTGGTGGGGCCAACGTCCTGACTTTC. This sequence encodes CASSWTGAGGANVLTF.

V gene TRBV11-2 combines with J gene TRBJ2-7, with 9 bases that match TRBD1. This CDR3 is 15 amino acids long. Germline V lookup: CDR1 SGHAT, CDR2 FQNNGV. J lost 3 bases, V lost 4 bases, and 7 bases had no gene match. The CDR3 DNA sequence: TGTGCCAGCAGCTGGATCCGGGACAGGGTCTACGAGCAGTACTTC. Translated: CASSWIRDRVYEQYF.

V and J are TRBV9 and TRBJ2-7, with TRBD2 identical over 8 bases. The CDR3 is made up of 15 amino acids. CDR1 and CDR2 (germline): SGDLS, YYNGEE. J gave up 0 bases and V 3 bases, and 5 bases lay outside the gene matches. CDR3 coding DNA: TGTGCCAGCAGCGAGGAAGCGGGGGTCTCCTACGAGCAGTACTTC. Translation: CASSEEAGVSYEQYF.

The J gene is TRBJ2-5, the V gene TRBV4-1; 11 nucleotides align to TRBD2. The J call is uncertain, as TRBJ2-7 better fits the DNA end. CDR1 and CDR2 from the germline V gene are MGHRA and YSYEKL. The CDR3 is 15 residues long. The DNA for the CDR3 is TGCGCCAGCAGCCGCTCTCTAGCGGGAGGCCACGAGCAGTACTTC. It translates to CASSRSLAGGHEQYF.

The chain is built from TRBV18 and TRBJ1-4, with a tentative D call TRBD1 (5 bases). CDR1 and CDR2 (germline): KGHSH, LQKENI. The V end was cut by 6 bases, the J end by 8 bases, with 22 bases between. The CDR3 consists of 16 residues. The CDR3 sequence: CASSPRVQLQIEKLFF. As DNA, the CDR3 is TGTGCCAGCTCTCCCAGGGTTCAACTCCAAATCGAAAAACTGTTTTTT.

This clone has only one observation. The V gene is TRBV27, the J gene TRBJ1-1, with D unclear. V lost 5 bases, J lost 5 bases, and 15 bases lay in between. This CDR3 has 14 residues. The germline CDR1 and CDR2 sequences are MNHEY and SMNVEV (reference sequence). The CDR3 DNA sequence: TGTGCCAGCAGTCTAGGACCCCGGGGAACTGAAGCTTTCTTT. Translation gives CASSLGPRGTEAFF.

V is TRBV5-8 and J is TRBJ2-1, with D tentatively TRBD1 (5 bases). V was clipped by 5 bases and J by 0 bases, with 12 bases between them. The CDR3 totals 15 residues. Germline V CDR1 and CDR2: SGHTS, YDEGEE. The CDR3 DNA sequence: TGTGCCAGCAGTTTAGGGGTTACCTCCTACAATGAGCAGTTCTTC. Translation gives CASSLGVTSYNEQFF.

The rearrangement joins TRBV5-1 to TRBJ2-3; unclear D gene. The CDR3 contains 14 residues. Looked up from germline, CDR1 is SGHRS and CDR2 is YFSETQ. The V gene lost 0 bases and the J gene lost 1 base, with 6 bases spanning the gap. CDR3 protein: CASSLALGTDTQYF. The DNA of the CDR3 is TGCGCCAGCAGCTTGGCCCTAGGCACAGATACGCAGTATTTT.